The subject of this entry is one TCR beta chain. This sample was taken from a study of blood T cell repertoires in COVID-19. About the study: PBMCs, B-cell-depleted T cells, or T cells were the source of the cDNA or gDNA that made up the material.

In the source study's methods: Quantification of nucleated cells was approximated via reference gene primer amplification. The protocol was immunoSEQ multiplex PCR, while the TCRdb copy is restricted to in-frame clones and leaves out a portion. The V and J calls and clone size come from that table; D and trimming were worked out from the DNA. Among 200,000 to 250,000 clones listed, around 91% were seen once. V was pared by 2 bases and J by 4 bases, with 3 bases of the junction left unmatched. Germline V gene lookup returns CDR1 LGHDT and CDR2 YNNKEL (reference sequence). This CDR3 comprises 15 residues.

The rearrangement uses TRBV3-1 (or the pseudogene TRBV3-2) and TRBJ1-2, with 11 bases fitting TRBD1. The clonotype comes from a woman aged 40-49 years with acute or convalescent COVID-19. Sequenced: peripheral blood. Written as DNA, the CDR3 is TGTGCCAGCAGCCAATTGGGACAGGGGGGCTATGGCTACACCTTC. It codes for CASSQLGQGGYGYTF.